Listed here are 10 T cell receptor beta chains from one sample, sequenced in a study of T and B cells in COVID-19 patients. BIOMED2 TRB-A/B primer pools were used in multiplex TRB PCR. MiXCR was run by TCRdb on the multiplex PCR reads, yielding one entry per CDR3 protein. The data hold approximately 6,700 distinct CDR3 sequences, with about 31% observed a single time. Blood genomic DNA input for TRB amplification was roughly 250-500 ng. Sequenced: blood. These receptors all stem from a human donor with active COVID-19.

The chain couples TRBV7-9 to TRBJ2-1; D may correspond to TRBD1 or TRBD2 (6 bases each). Trimming pared 7 bases from V and 5 bases from J, leaving 21 bases between. Germline-derived CDR1 and CDR2 are SEHNR and FQNEAQ (reference sequence). CDR3 length: 16 amino acids. DNA for the CDR3: TGTGCCAGCACGCCGACGGCCGGGGGCAATCACAATGAGCAGTTCTTC. Its protein is CASTPTAGGNHNEQFF.

This clonotype is classed as medium-sized. V usage is TRBV19 and J usage is TRBJ1-3; D possibly corresponds to TRBD1 (5 bases). V was clipped by 7 bases and J by 8 bases, with 12 bases between them. The germline V gene encodes CDR1 LNHDA and CDR2 SQIVND (reference sequence). The CDR3 covers 12 residues. This CDR3 is CASKGTADTIYF. In DNA, the CDR3 is TGTGCCAGTAAAGGGACGGCGGACACCATATATTTT.

This chain connects TRBV5-6 to TRBJ1-3; weak D call: TRBD1 (5 bases). V was shortened by 3 bases and J by 0 bases, with 7 bases between the two germline ends. The CDR3 is 14 amino acids. The germline CDR1 and CDR2 sequences are SGHDT and YYEEEE. For the CDR3, the DNA is TGTGCCAGCAGCTCGGACACCTCTGGAAACACCATATATTTT. It is translated as CASSSDTSGNTIYF.

In regard to this clonotype: This could be a read error, since a much larger clone is one nucleotide away. The genes are TRBV19 and TRBJ2-5, with 7 nucleotides matching TRBD2. This CDR3 is built from 17 residues. Germline-derived CDR1 and CDR2 are LNHDA and SQIVND (reference sequence). CDR3 sequence (DNA): TGTGTCAGTAGTATAGGCGCGGGGGACTTGTACCAAGAGACCCAGTACTTC. It specifies CVSSIGAGDLYQETQYF.

This rearrangement joins TRBV6-1 to TRBJ2-7; D remains ambiguous. With 2 bases removed from V and 1 base from J, the gap between germline ends came to 15 bases. Germline assignment: CDR1 MNHNS and CDR2 SASEGT. The CDR3 is 16 amino acids. This CDR3 reads CASSEPPKKTSYEQYV. The DNA of the CDR3 is TGTGCCAGCAGTGAACCCCCTAAAAAAACGTCCTACGAGCAGTACGTC.

The chain joins TRBV7-6 to TRBJ1-2; TRBD1 aligns across 9 bases. Germline CDR1 reads SGHVS; CDR2 reads FNYEAQ. J was trimmed by 3 bases and V by 1 base; bases with no gene match: 3. The CDR3 spans 15 residues. The DNA for the CDR3 is TGTGCCAGCAGCTTAGTTACAGGGGGCTACTATGGCTACACCTTC. It is translated as CASSLVTGGYYGYTF.

The rearrangement joins TRBV18 to TRBJ2-7; the D is unclear. The germline V and J ends were trimmed by 4 bases and 2 bases, with 9 bases remaining between them. This CDR3 contains 13 residues. CDR1 and CDR2 from the germline V gene are KGHSH and LQKENI. CDR3 region: CASSQLVTYEQYF. CDR3 bases: TGTGCCAGCTCACAACTCGTTACCTACGAGCAGTACTTC. The variable domain in full, completed from reference TRBV18 and TRBJ2-7, reads NAGVMQNPRHLVRRRGQEARLRCSPMKGHSHVYWYRQLPEEGLKFMVYLQKENIIDESGMPKERFSAEFPKEGPSILRIQQVVRGDSAAYFCASSQLVTYEQYFGPGTRLTVT.

The J gene is TRBJ2-3, the V gene TRBV19; the match to TRBD1 covers 10 bases. CDR1 LNHDA and CDR2 SQIVND come from the germline V gene (reference sequence). CDR3 length equals 15 residues. Trimming at V came to 6 bases and at J to 1 base, leaving 4 bases not matched to a gene. The CDR3 DNA follows: TGTGCCAGTAGGAAAGGGACAGGGGGCACAGATACGCAGTATTTT. Translating gives CASRKGTGGTDTQYF.

The rearrangement links TRBV7-9 to TRBJ2-7; D is uncertain. Trimming took 7 bases from V and 6 from J, leaving 7 bases between them. Germline lookup yields CDR1 SEHNR and CDR2 FQNEAQ (reference sequence). The CDR3 length is 10 residues. CDR3: CASNPGEQYF. CDR3 DNA: TGTGCCAGCAACCCCGGCGAGCAGTACTTC.

In this sample, this clonotype turned up a few times. The chain has TRBV5-5 and TRBJ1-1; D is ambiguous. Germline values: CDR1 SGHKS, CDR2 YYEKEE (reference sequence). This CDR3 is 18 amino acids long. V was trimmed by 1 base and J by 4 bases, leaving 23 bases between them. The CDR3 DNA reads TGTGCCAGCAGCTTGTTCTTGGGAGATTGGGCAGAGTCCACTGAAGCTTTCTTT. Translation gives CASSLFLGDWAESTEAFF.